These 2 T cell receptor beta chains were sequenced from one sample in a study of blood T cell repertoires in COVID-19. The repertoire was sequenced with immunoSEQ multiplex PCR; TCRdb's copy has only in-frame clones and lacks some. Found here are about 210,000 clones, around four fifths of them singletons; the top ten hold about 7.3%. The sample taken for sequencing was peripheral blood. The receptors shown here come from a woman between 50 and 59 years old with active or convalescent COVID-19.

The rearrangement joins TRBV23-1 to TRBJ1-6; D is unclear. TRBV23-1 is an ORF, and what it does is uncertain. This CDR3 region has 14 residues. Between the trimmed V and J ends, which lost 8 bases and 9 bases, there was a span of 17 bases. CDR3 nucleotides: TGCGCCAGCTCGAACAGACCGCAGAGTTCACCCCTCCACTTT. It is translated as CASSNRPQSSPLHF.

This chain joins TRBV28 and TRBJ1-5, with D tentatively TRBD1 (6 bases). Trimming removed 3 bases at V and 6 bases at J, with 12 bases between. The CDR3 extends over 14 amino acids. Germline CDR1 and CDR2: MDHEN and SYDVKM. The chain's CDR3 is CASSFYRDGQPQHF. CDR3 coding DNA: TGTGCCAGCAGTTTCTACAGGGACGGTCAGCCCCAGCATTTT.